This passage covers 20 T cell receptor beta chains from one sample sequenced in a study of shared clonotypes between healthy human individuals. Repertoires were generated with immunoSEQ multiplex PCR, while TCRdb's copy carries only in-frame clones and drops some. This table has a few million clones, 80% to 95% appearing once. Sequenced material: naive CD4+ T cells from PBMCs. The subset: CD45RA+ positively selected. The receptor source for this set is a man between 18 and 29 years old in good health. Some clones in this sample may be carry-over from other donors' samples.

This clone was observed a handful of times. The V call is TRBV19, the J call TRBJ1-1; D is undetermined. The V gene lost 7 bases and the J gene lost 6 bases, with 21 bases spanning the gap. Looked up from germline, CDR1 is LNHDA and CDR2 is SQIVND (reference sequence). This CDR3 region has 15 residues. The CDR3 loop reads CASTSSPVNWAEAFF. CDR3 DNA: TGTGCCAGTACCTCGTCCCCGGTCAATTGGGCTGAAGCTTTCTTT.

This sequence joins TRBV14 and TRBJ2-7, with D uncertain. The V end was cut by 1 base, the J end by 0 bases, with 10 bases between. Germline-derived CDR1 and CDR2 are SGHDN and FVKESK. This CDR3 is 15 amino acids long. In nucleotides, the CDR3 is TGTGCCAGCAGCCAAGTCGGCCCTAGCTCCTACGAGCAGTACTTC. It is translated as CASSQVGPSSYEQYF.

The chain combines TRBV7-2 with TRBJ1-1; the D is unclear. The germline V gene has CDR1 SGHTA and CDR2 FQGNSA. The CDR3 consists of 13 residues. V lost 6 bases and J lost 1, with 9 bases in between. CDR3 nucleotide sequence: TGTGCCAGCAGTTCCCATAGGAACACTGAAGCTTTCTTT. This codes for CASSSHRNTEAFF.

This clone was recorded once. This chain links TRBV10-3 with TRBJ2-2; 9 positions match TRBD2. V shed 10 bases and J 1 base; nucleotides not matched to a gene: 4. CDR1 and CDR2 (germline): ENHRY, SYGVKD. The CDR3 extends over 14 amino acids. The chain's CDR3 is CATTSGVNTGELFF. Here the CDR3 DNA reads TGTGCCACGACTAGCGGTGTGAACACCGGGGAGCTGTTTTTT.

As regards this clone: The sample holds other DNA sequences that translate to the same CDR3. This chain links TRBV5-1 with TRBJ2-3, with no clear D. Germline CDR1 is SGHRS and CDR2 is YFSETQ. The CDR3 loop spans 13 amino acids. V lost 0 bases and J lost 6, with 8 bases in between. CDR3 in amino acids: CASSLGGRDTQYF. The CDR3 DNA sequence: TGCGCCAGCAGCTTGGGGGGTCGTGATACGCAGTATTTT.

V is TRBV14 and J is TRBJ2-1, with 8 bases fitting TRBD2. The CDR3 is 15 amino acids. The germline V gene encodes CDR1 SGHDN and CDR2 FVKESK. V shed 5 bases and J 10 bases; nucleotides not matched to a gene: 13. The CDR3 region has the DNA TGTGCCAGCAGCAGGGATCGTAGCGGGATGCGGGAGCAGTTCTTC. It translates to CASSRDRSGMREQFF.

This chain uses TRBV6-5 with TRBJ2-1; a weak D match, TRBD1 (5 bases). CDR1 and CDR2 from the germline V gene are MNHEY and SVGAGI. Trimming cost V 0 bases and J 4 bases, with 10 bases left between them. The CDR3 runs to 15 residues. In DNA form, the CDR3 reads TGTGCCAGCAGTTACTCTGACAGAAAATACAATGAGCAGTTCTTC. Protein: CASSYSDRKYNEQFF.

V gene TRBV5-4 combines with J gene TRBJ2-7; a weak D match, TRBD1 (5 bases). Trimming shortened V by 4 bases and J by 7 bases, and 12 bases separated the two germline ends. The length of the CDR3 is 12 residues. Germline V lookup: CDR1 SGHNT, CDR2 YYREEE (reference sequence). CDR3: CASSGAKGEQYF. The CDR3, as DNA: TGTGCCAGCAGCGGGGCGAAGGGGGAGCAGTACTTC.

J is TRBJ2-7 and V is TRBV5-5; TRBD1 matches at 9 bases. Trimming cost V 1 base and J 2 bases; bases outside gene matches: 4. Germline CDR1 and CDR2: SGHKS and YYEKEE (reference sequence). The CDR3 has 15 amino acids. The CDR3 DNA reads as TGTGCCAGCAGCTTGAACCGGGACAGGGCCTACGAGCAGTACTTC. Translation: CASSLNRDRAYEQYF.

Regarding this clone: Other DNA sequences in this sample translate to the same CDR3. V usage is TRBV28 and J usage is TRBJ1-3; D unresolved. The CDR3 is made up of 11 amino acids. The germline V gene has CDR1 MDHEN and CDR2 SYDVKM. The V and J ends lost 3 bases and 7 bases respectively, with 4 bases between them. The CDR3 DNA is TGTGCCAGCAGTTTGGAGAACACCATATATTTT. Translation gives CASSLENTIYF.

The chain uses TRBV5-1 and TRBJ2-2; TRBD2 matches 8 bases. V shed 5 bases, J shed 1 base, and the junction held 4 bases outside the gene matches. This CDR3 is 15 amino acids long. Germline V gene lookup returns CDR1 SGHRS and CDR2 YFSETQ. The CDR3 sequence is CASSSGDQNTGELFF. The DNA for the CDR3 is TGCGCCAGCAGTAGCGGGGACCAGAACACCGGGGAGCTGTTTTTT.

The J gene is TRBJ2-5, the V gene TRBV5-4, with 9 positions matching TRBD1. The CDR3 runs to 14 residues. The ends lost 4 bases at V and 4 bases at J; junction bases unmatched: 5. From germline, CDR1 is SGHNT and CDR2 YYREEE (reference sequence). CDR3 in DNA: TGTGCCAGCAGCGCCGGGACAGGGTTAGAGACCCAGTACTTC. It yields the protein CASSAGTGLETQYF.

This clone occurred once. This sequence joins TRBV7-9 and TRBJ1-6, with 8 bases aligning to TRBD1. J lost 6 bases, V lost 3 bases, and 4 bases had no gene match. This CDR3 is 15 amino acids long. Germline V CDR1 and CDR2: SEHNR, FQNEAQ (reference sequence). The CDR3 loop reads CASSFGTGLNSPLHF. In DNA form, the CDR3 reads TGTGCCAGCAGCTTCGGGACAGGTCTTAATTCACCCCTCCACTTT. Complete variable domain (other parts from reference TRBV7-9 and TRBJ1-6): DTGVSQNPRHKITKRGQNVTFRCDPISEHNRLYWYRQTLGQGPEFLTYFQNEAQLEKSRLLSDRFSAERPKGSFSTLEIQRTEQGDSAMYLCASSFGTGLNSPLHFGNGTRLTVT.

The chain joins TRBV30 to TRBJ1-1; 7 positions match TRBD1. After removal of 1 base from V and 4 bases from J, the junction contained 6 bases not matched to a gene. The CDR3 has 14 residues. Germline V gene sequence: CDR1 GTSNPN, CDR2 SVGIG (reference sequence). CDR3 DNA: TGTGCCTGGAGTGCAGGGGGATCGTCCACTGAAGCTTTCTTT. This sequence encodes CAWSAGGSSTEAFF.

The V call is TRBV27, the J call TRBJ2-7, with D uncertain. CDR1 MNHEY and CDR2 SMNVEV come from the germline V gene (reference sequence). The V gene lost 7 bases and the J gene lost 0 bases, with 7 bases spanning the gap. CDR3 length: 12 amino acids. CDR3 loop: CASTGFSYEQYF. CDR3 DNA sequence: TGTGCCAGCACCGGTTTCTCCTACGAGCAGTACTTC.

CDR3 sequence (DNA): TGTGCCAGCAGCTTAGAAGCTGCATCGGGACTAGCCCCGGTAGGGGAGCTGTTTTTT. Residues: CASSLEAASGLAPVGELFF. V usage is TRBV11-3 and J usage is TRBJ2-2; 9 positions agree with TRBD2. Germline assignment: CDR1 SGHNT and CDR2 YENEEA. Germline trimming cut 0 bases from V and 8 bases from J; bases unmatched to any gene: 16. This CDR3 spans 19 amino acids.

V and J are TRBV29-1 and TRBJ2-5; 11 nucleotides line up with TRBD2. Germline CDR1 SQVTM, CDR2 ANQGSEA. CDR3 size: 14 residues. J was trimmed by 4 bases and V by 6 bases; bases with no gene match: 7. CDR3: CSVGSGRAGETQYF. The DNA of the CDR3 is TGCAGCGTCGGTAGCGGGAGGGCCGGAGAGACCCAGTACTTC.

Here the CDR3 reads CASSPLLVSDEQFF. CDR3 coding DNA: TGTGCCAGCAGCCCGCTACTAGTCTCCGATGAGCAGTTCTTC. The chain carries TRBV7-2 and TRBJ2-1, with D tentatively TRBD2 (5 bases). Trimming shortened V by 5 bases and J by 8 bases, and 16 bases separated the two germline ends. Germline lookup yields CDR1 SGHTA and CDR2 FQGNSA. This CDR3 region has 14 residues.

As concerns this clone: Other nucleotide sequences from this sample produce the same CDR3. The CDR3 reads CAWSVGTSGYNEQFF. CDR3 coding DNA: TGTGCCTGGAGTGTCGGCACTAGCGGCTACAATGAGCAGTTCTTC. The chain combines TRBV30 with TRBJ2-1; TRBD2 agrees at 8 bases. The CDR3 spans 15 residues. CDR1 GTSNPN and CDR2 SVGIG come from the germline V gene (reference sequence). The V gene end was trimmed by 0 bases and the J gene end by 3 bases; junction bases not matched to a gene: 4.

The V gene is TRBV28, the J gene TRBJ2-1, with D perhaps matching TRBD1 or TRBD2 (5 bases each). The V gene lost 3 bases and the J gene lost 2 bases, with 8 bases spanning the gap. Germline CDR1 reads MDHEN; CDR2 reads SYDVKM. The CDR3 covers 14 residues. Here the CDR3 DNA reads TGTGCCAGCAGTTTTTGGGGGACCTACAATGAGCAGTTCTTC. It encodes CASSFWGTYNEQFF.